The clone carrying this TCR beta chain was counted a single time. Its antigen is still unknown. This entry is derived from a study of T cell responses to AZD1222 COVID-19 vaccine. Whole-study results and caveats: White British people made up most donors, females outnumbered males, and clonal diversity was possibly underestimated. An increase in Spike-specific TCR breadth and depth was observed after two AZD1222 doses. Baseline seropositivity characterized only six AZD1222 recipients.

The table came from immunoSEQ multiplex PCR; TCRdb's copy has only in-frame clones and leaves some out. The table lists approximately 84,000 clones, under 90% of them singletons. The CDR3 has 19 amino acids. Losses at the gene ends were 6 bases for V and 4 bases for J; bases not matched to a gene: 22. CDR1 is SGHRS and CDR2 is YFSETQ in the germline V gene. The receptor was derived from an adult in good health. The rearrangement links TRBV5-1 to TRBJ2-1, with 7 bases lining up with TRBD2. The material sequenced was peripheral blood, taken on day 0 of AZD1222 vaccination. The CDR3 reads CASKSGTTSRGASYNEQFF. For the CDR3, the DNA is TGCGCCAGCAAGTCTGGGACTACCAGCCGAGGGGCCTCATACAATGAGCAGTTCTTC. The entire variable domain, with the rest obtained from reference TRBV5-1 and TRBJ2-1, is as follows: KAGVTQTPRYLIKTRGQQVTLSCSPISGHRSVSWYQQTPGQGLQFLFEYFSETQRNKGNFPGRFSGRQFSNSRSEMNVSTLELGDSALYLCASKSGTTSRGASYNEQFFGPGTRLTVL.